Shown below are 32 T cell receptor beta chains from a single sample sequenced in a study of T cell clones after liver transplantation (dated 2019 in TCRdb). Preparation of the library involved the immunoSEQ multiplex PCR assay. As stored in TCRdb, this immuneACCESS dataset retains in-frame rearrangements with V and J assigned. A fraction of the clones does not appear; measured against another copy, unresolved V genes explain less than half of the discrepancy, and the remainder lacks a known reason. The sample has 99,000 or so clones on record, around 83% of them singletons. The ten top clones hold 0.8% to 1% of the sample. The sample's time point label is to be understood as: pre-transplant. The sample was CD4+ T cells from blood, taken before liver transplant. The receptors were gathered from a human donor who received a liver transplant.

This clone has only a few counts. The V call is TRBV6-5, the J call TRBJ1-2; D not certain. The CDR3 length is 16 residues. The V and J ends lost 2 bases and 7 bases respectively, with 20 bases between them. Germline V CDR1 and CDR2: MNHEY, SVGAGI. The CDR3 sequence is CASSYIGPARMGGYTF. CDR3 in DNA: TGTGCCAGCAGTTACATAGGACCCGCCAGAATGGGTGGCTACACCTTC.

The J gene is TRBJ1-1, the V gene TRBV18; D is ambiguous. This CDR3 spans 16 amino acids. Per germline, CDR1 KGHSH and CDR2 LQKENI. Trimming removed 0 bases from V and 3 bases from J, with 14 bases in between. In DNA form, the CDR3 reads TGTGCCAGCTCACCACCGGGGAGGGCTAGGGACACTGAAGCTTTCTTT. It encodes CASSPPGRARDTEAFF. Drawing the rest from reference TRBV18 and TRBJ1-1, the complete variable domain is NAGVMQNPRHLVRRRGQEARLRCSPMKGHSHVYWYRQLPEEGLKFMVYLQKENIIDESGMPKERFSAEFPKEGPSILRIQQVVRGDSAAYFCASSPPGRARDTEAFFGQGTRLTVV.

The chain joins TRBV28 to TRBJ2-1, with 13 bases fitting TRBD2. V trimming: 6 bases; J trimming: 5 bases; junction bases outside the gene matches: 4. Germline V CDR1 and CDR2: MDHEN, SYDVKM. The CDR3 sequence is 15 residues long. This CDR3 reads CASSAGTSGNNEQFF. The CDR3, as DNA: TGTGCCAGCAGCGCCGGGACTAGCGGGAACAATGAGCAGTTCTTC.

The chain has TRBV5-1 and TRBJ2-2; D is unclear. The germline V gene has CDR1 SGHRS and CDR2 YFSETQ. Trimming pared 0 bases from V and 4 bases from J, leaving 13 bases between. This CDR3 contains 16 residues. CDR3 coding DNA: TGCGCCAGCAGCTTGGAAGGCCGGGTTGGCACCGGGGAGCTGTTTTTT. Its protein is CASSLEGRVGTGELFF.

The gene calls are TRBV5-4 and TRBJ1-2; tentative D call: TRBD1 (5 bases). The V and J ends lost 0 bases and 10 bases respectively, with 10 bases between them. The CDR3 covers 12 residues. The germline gives CDR1 SGHNT, CDR2 YYREEE (reference sequence). For the CDR3, the DNA is TGTGCCAGCAGCTTGGACAGGACCGACTACACCTTC. Translated, it gives CASSLDRTDYTF. The whole variable domain, remainder taken from reference TRBV5-4 and TRBJ1-2, is ETGVTQSPTHLIKTRGQQVTLRCSSQSGHNTVSWYQQALGQGPQFIFQYYREEENGRGNFPPRFSGLQFPNYSSELNVNALELDDSALYLCASSLDRTDYTFGSGTRLTVV.

The chain employs TRBV7-3 and TRBJ2-2; 9 nucleotides align to TRBD2. V dropped 5 bases and J dropped 7; count of bases not matched to a gene: 11. Germline V gives CDR1 SGHTA, CDR2 FQGTGA. This CDR3 contains 16 residues. The CDR3 spells CASSPRPSGNGGELFF. In DNA form, the CDR3 reads TGTGCCAGCAGCCCTAGACCTAGCGGGAATGGCGGGGAGCTGTTTTTT. Complete variable domain (other parts from reference TRBV7-3 and TRBJ2-2): GAGVSQTPSNKVTEKGKYVELRCDPISGHTALYWYRQSLGQGPEFLIYFQGTGAADDSGLPNDRFFAVRPEGSVSTLKIQRTERGDSAVYLCASSPRPSGNGGELFFGEGSRLTVL.

This chain links TRBV5-1 with TRBJ2-5; tentatively, D is TRBD1 or TRBD2 (5 bases each). The CDR3 extends over 14 amino acids. Trimming removed 2 bases from V and 2 bases from J, with 10 bases in between. The germline V gene encodes CDR1 SGHRS and CDR2 YFSETQ. The CDR3 DNA reads TGCGCCAGCAGCTTAGGGACCTGGCAAGAGACCCAGTACTTC. It yields the protein CASSLGTWQETQYF. Using reference TRBV5-1 and TRBJ2-5 for the parts outside the CDR3, the full variable domain is KAGVTQTPRYLIKTRGQQVTLSCSPISGHRSVSWYQQTPGQGLQFLFEYFSETQRNKGNFPGRFSGRQFSNSRSEMNVSTLELGDSALYLCASSLGTWQETQYFGPGTRLLVL.

The rearrangement links TRBV30 to TRBJ1-2, with D uncertain. The CDR3 spans 14 residues. The germline V and J ends were trimmed by 3 bases and 8 bases, with 19 bases remaining between them. CDR1 is GTSNPN and CDR2 is SVGIG in the germline V gene (reference sequence). CDR3: CAWSKQTPNAGYTF. Here the CDR3 DNA reads TGTGCCTGGAGCAAACAGACTCCAAATGCCGGCTACACCTTC. The whole variable domain, filled in from reference TRBV30 and TRBJ1-2, reads SQTIHQWPATLVQPVGSPLSLECTVEGTSNPNLYWYRQAAGRGLQLLFYSVGIGQISSEVPQNLSASRPQDRQFILSSKKLLLSDSGFYLCAWSKQTPNAGYTFGSGTRLTVV.

With regard to this clone: Germline is not matched at one junction end, which may reflect a read error. The chain is built from TRBV6-6 and TRBJ2-7; no definite D call. The V gene's germline CDR1 is MNHNY and CDR2 SVGAGI (reference sequence). The CDR3 spans 11 residues. CDR3 protein: CASGSSYAQYF. In DNA form, the CDR3 reads TGTGCCAGCGGCAGTTCCTACGCGCAGTACTTC.

This chain uses TRBV19 with TRBJ2-1; D may match TRBD1 or TRBD2 (6 bases each). The CDR3 has 14 residues. CDR1 is LNHDA, CDR2 SQIVND, per germline (reference sequence). V lost 5 bases and J 8 bases, leaving 16 bases between the germline ends. CDR3 sequence: CASSGRFKGDEQFF. In nucleotides, the CDR3 is TGTGCCAGTAGTGGGAGGTTTAAGGGGGATGAGCAGTTCTTC.

V is TRBV14 and J is TRBJ2-1; tentative D call: TRBD1 (6 bases). From germline, CDR1 is SGHDN and CDR2 FVKESK. CDR3 length: 15 residues. The V end was cut by 4 bases, the J end by 2 bases, with 12 bases between. The CDR3 sequence is CASSLQGTPYNEQFF. In DNA form, the CDR3 reads TGTGCCAGCAGCCTACAGGGAACTCCCTACAATGAGCAGTTCTTC.

The V and J genes are TRBV7-9 and TRBJ2-1, with 7 bases that match TRBD1. Looked up from germline, CDR1 is SEHNR and CDR2 is FQNEAQ (reference sequence). After removal of 11 bases from V and 0 bases from J, the junction contained 4 bases not matched to a gene. There are 13 residues in the CDR3. In nucleotides, the CDR3 is TGTGCCGGACAGGAAGGCTCCTACAATGAGCAGTTCTTC. This translates into CAGQEGSYNEQFF.

This clone was seen only a few times. This chain links TRBV14 with TRBJ1-1, with D unclear. V dropped 4 bases and J dropped 5 bases, with 11 bases sitting between them. Germline V lookup: CDR1 SGHDN, CDR2 FVKESK. The CDR3 contains 13 residues. CDR3 sequence: CASSPRAWTEAFF. Written as DNA, the CDR3 is TGTGCCAGCAGCCCGCGGGCCTGGACTGAAGCTTTCTTT.

The chain combines TRBV7-3 with TRBJ2-3, with 8 bases identical to TRBD2. The CDR3 sequence is 14 residues long. Germline V gene sequence: CDR1 SGHTA, CDR2 FQGTGA. The trim removed 5 bases at V and 3 bases at J, leaving 4 bases unmatched. The CDR3 bases are TGTGCCAGCAGCCTTGGACTAGCAACAGATACGCAGTATTTT. This codes for CASSLGLATDTQYF.

The chain links TRBV27 to TRBJ1-4; possibly TRBD1 for D (5 bases). Germline V gene data show CDR1 as MNHEY and CDR2 as SMNVEV (reference sequence). The germline V and J ends were trimmed by 3 bases and 7 bases, with 18 bases remaining between them. This CDR3 has 16 amino acids. The CDR3 reads CASSLGVAPRGEKLFF. CDR3 DNA sequence: TGTGCCAGCAGTTTGGGGGTAGCCCCAAGAGGTGAAAAACTGTTTTTT.

The CDR3 loop reads CASSLIRDEKLFF. CDR3 DNA sequence: TGTGCCAGCAGCTTGATTCGTGATGAAAAACTGTTTTTT. This chain connects TRBV6-5 to TRBJ1-4; D unresolved. V lost 6 bases, J lost 6 bases, and 11 bases lay in between. CDR1 is MNHEY, CDR2 SVGAGI, per germline. The CDR3 contains 13 residues.

CDR3 coding DNA: TGTGCCAGCAGACCCCGACAGGGTGGCTCCTACGAGCAGTACTTC. This translates into CASRPRQGGSYEQYF. The V call is TRBV6-6, the J call TRBJ2-7, with 7 nucleotides matching TRBD1. The junction had 8 bases not matched to a gene; V was cut back by 6 bases and J by 0 bases. The germline gives CDR1 MNHNY, CDR2 SVGAGI (reference sequence). There are 15 residues in the CDR3.

This chain uses TRBV7-8 with TRBJ1-4; weak D call: TRBD1 (5 bases). CDR3 size: 11 residues. Germline CDR1 reads SGHVS; CDR2 reads FQNEAQ. Trimming took off 5 bases at V and 13 bases at J, with 11 bases between the two ends. CDR3 nucleotides: TGTGCCAGCAGCACGCGACAGAGACTGTTTTTT. Amino acids: CASSTRQRLFF.

This rearrangement joins TRBV11-2 to TRBJ2-5; D uncertain. There are 13 residues in the CDR3. V lost 4 bases and J 2 bases, leaving 8 bases between the germline ends. CDR1 SGHAT and CDR2 FQNNGV come from the germline V gene. The CDR3 loop is CASSSVGQETQYF. In DNA, the CDR3 is TGTGCCAGCAGCTCCGTCGGGCAAGAGACCCAGTACTTC.

CDR3 nucleotides: TGTGCCAGCAGCTTACGTGTGACAGGGAACACCGGGGAGCTGTTTTTT. Translated: CASSLRVTGNTGELFF. The J gene is TRBJ2-2, the V gene TRBV7-6; perhaps TRBD1 as D (6 bases). The length of the CDR3 is 16 residues. CDR1 is SGHVS and CDR2 is FNYEAQ in the germline V gene. V dropped 2 bases and J dropped 1 base, with 11 bases sitting between them.

The gene calls are TRBV5-1 and TRBJ2-1, with D possibly TRBD2 on 5 matching bases. Per germline, CDR1 SGHRS and CDR2 YFSETQ. The CDR3 totals 15 residues. The V and J ends lost 0 bases and 6 bases respectively, with 13 bases between them. The CDR3 here is CASSLVPDGLNEQFF. CDR3 nucleotides: TGCGCCAGCAGCTTGGTACCGGACGGACTCAATGAGCAGTTCTTC.

The chain couples TRBV6-1 to TRBJ1-5, with D possibly matching TRBD1 (5 bases). V dropped 0 bases and J dropped 4 bases, with 10 bases sitting between them. The CDR3 has 15 amino acids. The germline V gene encodes CDR1 MNHNS and CDR2 SASEGT. For the CDR3, the DNA is TGTGCCAGCAGTGAAGCGGCAGGGAGAAATCAGCCCCAGCATTTT. This codes for CASSEAAGRNQPQHF.

V is TRBV29-1 and J is TRBJ2-1; 9 nucleotides align to TRBD1. Germline V lookup: CDR1 SQVTM, CDR2 ANQGSEA. The length of the CDR3 is 14 residues. J gave up 7 bases and V 6 bases, and 10 bases lay outside the gene matches. The CDR3 region is CSVETQGALNEQFF. DNA for the CDR3: TGCAGCGTCGAGACACAGGGGGCATTGAATGAGCAGTTCTTC.

In this sample, this clone turned up once. V is TRBV7-3 and J is TRBJ2-3; 8 positions agree with TRBD1. The ends lost 4 bases at V and 1 base at J; junction bases unmatched: 1. Germline lookup yields CDR1 SGHTA and CDR2 FQGTGA. The CDR3 spans 14 residues. The CDR3 DNA is TGTGCCAGCAGCTCACAGGGGGGCACAGATACGCAGTATTTT. The encoded protein is CASSSQGGTDTQYF.

The V gene is TRBV28, the J gene TRBJ1-1, with D possibly matching TRBD1 (6 bases). The CDR3 consists of 15 residues. Germline V gives CDR1 MDHEN, CDR2 SYDVKM. The ends were cut back, 2 bases at V and 4 bases at J, with 14 bases in the middle. DNA for the CDR3: TGTGCCAGCAGTTTAACGGGACAAAAGGGCACTGAAGCTTTCTTT. Translating gives CASSLTGQKGTEAFF.

This clone was seen only a few times. The chain is built from TRBV7-9 and TRBJ2-2; 7 bases map to TRBD2. CDR1 and CDR2 (germline): SEHNR, FQNEAQ (reference sequence). The CDR3 consists of 15 residues. V shed 3 bases and J 4 bases; nucleotides not matched to a gene: 5. CDR3 sequence: CASSFGGSGTGELFF. DNA for the CDR3: TGTGCCAGCAGCTTCGGCGGGAGTGGCACCGGGGAGCTGTTTTTT.

J is TRBJ2-1 and V is TRBV18; weak D call: TRBD1 (5 bases). Trimming removed 1 base from V and 4 bases from J, with 11 bases in between. The CDR3 covers 15 residues. Germline CDR1 and CDR2: KGHSH and LQKENI. CDR3 sequence: CASSPQGRLYNEQFF. CDR3 nucleotides: TGTGCCAGCTCACCACAGGGGCGGTTGTACAATGAGCAGTTCTTC.

The genes are TRBV2 and TRBJ2-4; no reliable D call. Per the germline V gene, CDR1 is SNHLY and CDR2 is FYNNEI. V lost 2 bases, J lost 9 bases, and 11 bases lay in between. This CDR3 spans 13 amino acids. The DNA of the CDR3 is TGTGCCAGCAGTGAACGTCTAGTCGGCATTCAGTACTTC. Its translation: CASSERLVGIQYF.

The genes are TRBV6-5 and TRBJ1-2; TRBD1 agrees at 7 bases. CDR3 size: 12 residues. V lost 6 bases, J lost 7 bases, and 5 bases stayed unmatched. Germline V gene sequence: CDR1 MNHEY, CDR2 SVGAGI. This chain's CDR3 is CASSRQGGGYTF. CDR3 bases: TGTGCCAGCAGCAGACAGGGCGGTGGCTACACCTTC.

The rearrangement joins TRBV5-5 to TRBJ2-5; D is unclear. Trimming cost V 0 bases and J 1 base, with 13 bases left between them. Germline CDR1 is SGHKS and CDR2 is YYEKEE (reference sequence). The CDR3 runs 16 residues. This CDR3 is CASSLERWGSQETQYF. The CDR3 DNA is TGTGCCAGCAGCTTGGAGAGGTGGGGTAGCCAAGAGACCCAGTACTTC.

V is TRBV14 and J is TRBJ2-1, with D perhaps matching TRBD2 (6 bases). Trimming cost V 0 bases and J 2 bases, with 11 bases left between them. The CDR3 sequence is 16 residues long. Per germline, CDR1 SGHDN and CDR2 FVKESK. The CDR3 sequence is CASSQEARGPYNEQFF. DNA for the CDR3: TGTGCCAGCAGCCAAGAGGCGCGGGGCCCCTACAATGAGCAGTTCTTC.

The chain links TRBV5-8 to TRBJ2-5; D unresolved. The germline V and J ends were trimmed by 2 bases and 10 bases, with 0 bases remaining between them. The germline CDR1 and CDR2 sequences are SGHTS and YDEGEE. The CDR3 totals 8 residues. The CDR3 here is CASSFQYF. CDR3 DNA: TGTGCCAGCAGCTTCCAGTACTTC.